These 8 T cell receptor beta chains came from one sample sequenced in a study of T cell repertoires in cytomegalovirus infection (dated 2019 in TCRdb). Taken with the paper, the label for treatment or condition translates to: in vitro stimulation with specific CMV peptide epitopes to enrich CMV-specific T cells. Their target antigens are unknown. Sequencing used an Illumina HiSeq 1500. TCRdb cleaned the public reads at Q25 with fastp, built clones with MiXCR and kept in-frame beta chains. Duplicate CDR3 protein sequences are folded into a single record with the most common DNA and genes. Counted in this sample were about 830,000 distinct CDR3 sequences; less than 35% of them appeared once. The ten largest account for under 15% of the sample. The source material was cultured CD8+ T cells from PBMCs, sampled from culture after CMV antigen stimulation. These receptors originate from a human donor in good health (CMV status not recorded). Some clones in this sample may be carry-over from other donors' samples.

The chain is built from TRBV12-3 or TRBV12-4 and TRBJ2-7; TRBD1 might be the D (6 bases). This CDR3 contains 14 residues. The V and J ends lost 6 bases and 3 bases respectively, with 15 bases between them. The CDR3 loop reads CASRAPGQSYEQYF. CDR3 sequence (DNA): TGTGCCAGCAGAGCTCCGGGACAAAGCTACGAGCAGTACTTC.

The chain employs TRBV4-3 and TRBJ2-1; 7 bases match TRBD2. The trim removed 1 base at V and 3 bases at J, leaving 9 bases unmatched. CDR3 size: 17 residues. Germline-derived CDR1 and CDR2 are LGHNA and YSLEER. The CDR3: CASSQALPWGGYNEQFF. CDR3 nucleotide sequence: TGCGCCAGCAGCCAAGCTCTCCCATGGGGGGGCTACAATGAGCAGTTCTTC.

The V gene is TRBV7-6, the J gene TRBJ2-3; 8 bases line up with TRBD1. This CDR3 is built from 18 residues. Germline V gene data show CDR1 as SGHVS and CDR2 as FNYEAQ. V shed 4 bases and J 0 bases; nucleotides not matched to a gene: 12. The CDR3 spells CASSSQYGHRGSTDTQYF. The DNA of the CDR3 is TGTGCCAGCAGCTCACAATACGGGCACAGGGGGAGCACAGATACGCAGTATTTT.

CDR3 bases: TGTGCCAGCAGTAAGGACAGGGGGCGCCTAGAGACCCAGTACTTC. It translates to CASSKDRGRLETQYF. J is TRBJ2-5 and V is TRBV6-1; TRBD1 agrees at 11 bases. This CDR3 is 15 amino acids long. V was pared by 5 bases and J by 4 bases, with 6 bases of the junction left unmatched. Germline V lookup: CDR1 MNHNS, CDR2 SASEGT.

The rearrangement uses TRBV6-2 or TRBV6-3 and TRBJ2-7; 8 bases map to TRBD2. Germline V lookup: CDR1 MNHEY, CDR2 SVGEGT. Trimming took 5 bases from V and 5 from J; bases not matched to a gene: 8. The CDR3 spans 14 residues. The CDR3 loop is CASSPREGLNEQYV. The DNA of the CDR3 is TGTGCCAGCAGTCCTCGGGAGGGGCTCAACGAGCAGTACGTC.

The rearrangement joins TRBV6-2 or TRBV6-3 to TRBJ2-5; 8 bases match TRBD1. There are 21 residues in the CDR3. CDR1 and CDR2 from the germline V gene are MNHEY and SVGEGT. V lost 2 bases and J lost 5; bases outside the gene matches: 25. The CDR3 DNA sequence: TGTGCCAGCAGTTACACTCTAGCCCCTGAAACCCTCAGGGGGCGCCGGGAGACCCAGTACTTC. Its translation: CASSYTLAPETLRGRRETQYF.

The chain carries TRBV19 and TRBJ2-6; D is undetermined. V was shortened by 7 bases and J by 0 bases, with 10 bases between the two germline ends. Looked up from germline, CDR1 is LNHDA and CDR2 is SQIVND (reference sequence). The CDR3 covers 15 residues. The DNA for the CDR3 is TGTGCCAGTAACCCGGTCCTCTCTGGGGCCAACGTCCTGACTTTC. Amino acids: CASNPVLSGANVLTF.

The J gene is TRBJ1-1, the V gene TRBV6-5; the D is unclear. This CDR3 is built from 13 residues. Germline V gives CDR1 MNHEY, CDR2 SVGAGI. V lost 2 bases and J 7 bases, leaving 11 bases between the germline ends. CDR3 DNA sequence: TGTGCCAGCAGTTACAGGGAGGACGTTGAAGCTTTCTTT. Encoded protein: CASSYREDVEAFF.